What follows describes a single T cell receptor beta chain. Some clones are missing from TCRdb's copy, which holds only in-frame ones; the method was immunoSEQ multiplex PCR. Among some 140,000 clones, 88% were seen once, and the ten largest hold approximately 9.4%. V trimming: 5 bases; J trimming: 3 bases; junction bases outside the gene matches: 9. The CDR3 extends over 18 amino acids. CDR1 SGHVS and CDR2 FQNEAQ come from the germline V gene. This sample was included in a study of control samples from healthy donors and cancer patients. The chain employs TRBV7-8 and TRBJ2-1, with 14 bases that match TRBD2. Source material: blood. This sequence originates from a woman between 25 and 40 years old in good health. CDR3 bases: TGTGCCAGCAGCCCGTACAGACTAGCGGGAGGGGTCTACAATGAGCAGTTCTTC. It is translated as CASSPYRLAGGVYNEQFF.